One sample yielded the 10 T cell receptor beta chains listed below, sequenced in a study of blood T cell repertoires in COVID-19. Assay: immunoSEQ multiplex PCR; the TCRdb copy retains only in-frame clones and omits some. The repertoire holds almost 90,000 clones, 80% to 95% seen once, with roughly 6.3% in the top ten. The sequencing input was peripheral blood. These receptors were taken from a man aged 18 to 35 with COVID-19, enrolled during active disease.

This chain uses TRBV3-1 (or the pseudogene TRBV3-2) with TRBJ2-2, with TRBD1 as a possible D gene (5 bases). In germline, CDR1 is LGHDT, CDR2 YNNKEL (reference sequence). The CDR3 sequence is 15 residues long. V dropped 4 bases and J dropped 6 bases, with 15 bases sitting between them. CDR3 sequence reads: CASSPRQLVAGELFF. The CDR3 region has the DNA TGTGCCAGCAGCCCGAGACAGCTCGTCGCCGGGGAGCTGTTTTTT.

The chain uses TRBV7-9 and TRBJ2-2, with no clear D. Per the germline V gene, CDR1 is SEHNR and CDR2 is FQNEAQ (reference sequence). The CDR3 extends over 12 amino acids. The germline V and J ends were trimmed by 7 bases and 7 bases, with 10 bases remaining between them. This CDR3 reads CASIPPYGELFF. The CDR3 DNA sequence: TGTGCCAGCATCCCCCCGTACGGGGAGCTGTTTTTT.

The gene calls are TRBV7-9 and TRBJ2-7, with TRBD1 matching over 10 bases. The CDR3 totals 17 residues. Germline CDR1 is SEHNR and CDR2 is FQNEAQ (reference sequence). J lost 3 bases, V lost 2 bases, and 10 bases had no gene match. The DNA of the CDR3 is TGTGCCAGCAGCTTACTCTCCGGGACAGGGGAGTTCTACGAGCAGTACTTC. Translation gives CASSLLSGTGEFYEQYF.

The rearrangement links TRBV5-6 to TRBJ2-3, with 7 bases matching TRBD2. CDR3 size: 16 residues. Germline CDR1 reads SGHDT; CDR2 reads YYEEEE. V gave up 3 bases and J gave up 3 bases; unmatched junction bases: 10. The CDR3 loop reads CASSSPMAGVTDTQYF. In nucleotides, the CDR3 is TGTGCCAGCAGCTCCCCCATGGCGGGAGTAACAGATACGCAGTATTTT.

V and J are TRBV6-5 and TRBJ1-1; D is ambiguous. With 6 bases removed from V and 4 bases from J, the gap between germline ends came to 15 bases. The length of the CDR3 is 14 residues. Germline V lookup: CDR1 MNHEY, CDR2 SVGAGI. The CDR3 bases are TGTGCCAGCAGAGGAGGACGGGAGCTCACTGAAGCTTTCTTT. It specifies CASRGGRELTEAFF.

The chain has TRBV14 and TRBJ2-7; D possibly corresponds to TRBD1 (6 bases). V dropped 1 base and J dropped 4 bases, with 14 bases sitting between them. Per germline, CDR1 SGHDN and CDR2 FVKESK. The CDR3 runs 15 residues. The CDR3 loop is CASSQVEQGGYEQYF. The CDR3 DNA reads as TGTGCCAGCAGCCAAGTTGAACAGGGTGGGTACGAGCAGTACTTC.

This sequence joins TRBV5-6 and TRBJ1-1; 7 nucleotides match TRBD1. The CDR3 totals 15 residues. Germline-derived CDR1 and CDR2 are SGHDT and YYEEEE. The V and J ends lost 4 bases and 0 bases, in that order; junction bases with no gene match: 6. The CDR3 reads CASSAVGQVNTEAFF. The CDR3 region has the DNA TGTGCCAGCAGCGCGGTAGGACAGGTGAACACTGAAGCTTTCTTT.

The chain employs TRBV5-1 and TRBJ2-7, with a weak D call TRBD1 (6 bases). Germline V CDR1 and CDR2: SGHRS, YFSETQ. Trimming took off 3 bases at V and 5 bases at J, with 18 bases between the two ends. The CDR3 is 15 residues long. Here the CDR3 reads CASSYYKLGADEQYF. CDR3 DNA sequence: TGCGCCAGCAGCTACTACAAGTTGGGGGCGGACGAGCAGTACTTC.

This chain uses TRBV7-8 with TRBJ2-7; D is perhaps TRBD2 (6 bases). CDR3 length: 13 residues. With 3 bases removed from V and 0 bases from J, the gap between germline ends came to 6 bases. The V gene's germline CDR1 is SGHVS and CDR2 FQNEAQ. CDR3: CASSFGSSYEQYF. In DNA form, the CDR3 reads TGTGCCAGCAGCTTCGGGAGCTCCTACGAGCAGTACTTC.

In this sample, this clone turned up once. The junction departs from the called germline gene at one end, perhaps through a read error. This chain joins TRBV6-5 and TRBJ2-5; 7 bases match TRBD2. CDR3 length: 15 amino acids. Per the germline V gene, CDR1 is MNHEY and CDR2 is SVGAGI. The CDR3 DNA is TGTGCCAGCAGCTTCAGCGGGAACGGCGAAGAGGCCCAGTACTTC. This codes for CASSFSGNGEEAQYF.